These T cell receptor beta chains were read from a single sample in a study of T cells in Graves' hyperthyroidism and ophthalmopathy. TCRdb called the multiplex PCR reads again in MiXCR, with one record for every CDR3 protein. The sample holds approximately 320,000 distinct CDR3 sequences, 16% seen once. Sequencing input: blood. These receptors were collected from a man aged 25-45 years with Graves' hyperthyroidism. Each CDR3 is given with its conserved first and last residue. D genes are given only for firm matches.

v_call d_call cdr3_aa
TRBV20-1 TRBD2 CSVYLAGVRDEQFF
TRBV5-1 - CASSLDWGAGNTIYF
TRBV29-1 - CSGLAENQETQYF
TRBV5-8 TRBD1 CASSGGTAGYTF
TRBV6-5 - CASSYWGPNGYTF
TRBV12-3/TRBV12-4 TRBD1 CASSLSGQGEQPQHF
TRBV4-1 TRBD1 CASSLDRVGGYTF
TRBV28 - CASSPFTGNGANVLTF
TRBV5-1 - CASTSSPYEQYF
TRBV20-1 - CSARVGEPFF
TRBV15 TRBD2 CATSRGYFAGGDNEQFF
TRBV7-9 - CASRFGDTQYF
TRBV3-1 - CASSQGWTGELFF
TRBV7-9 - CASGGGKGTDTQYF
TRBV7-9 TRBD1 CASSYLDRDEQYF
TRBV10-3 - CAISGGFSGANVLTF
TRBV12-3/TRBV12-4 - CASSSDRLTTNEQFF
TRBV19 TRBD1 CASSIPRGQGRTEAFF
TRBV9 TRBD1 CASSVEGTASTEAFF
TRBV28 - CASSPTRNQPQHF
TRBV20-1 - CSARTDPSTDTQYF
TRBV24-1 - CATSEGTANTEAFF
TRBV7-9 - CASSLEEVGNYGYTF
TRBV7-9 - CASSPSRRYNEQFF
TRBV12-5 TRBD1 CASGPAQGWPYF
TRBV9 - CASSVRGSGNTIYF
TRBV5-1 - CASSLVAGINEQFF
TRBV24-1 - CATSDFSGQPQHF
TRBV20-1 - CSAEKAGRQYF
TRBV25-1 - CASSEWGAADTQYF
TRBV2 - CVSLGYRTDTQYF
TRBV19 TRBD2 CASSITGLADDTQYF
TRBV7-9 TRBD2 CASSRTSGSTDTQYF
TRBV27 TRBD2 CASSLWPSGYEQYF
TRBV12-5 TRBD1 CASGPDRGWREQYF
TRBV20-1 - CSATASTDTQYF
TRBV2 - CASSVDSQSYEQYF
TRBV11-3 - CASSSGTARNIQYF
TRBV9 - CASSTAGTDTDTQYF